Each of the 27 T cell receptor beta chains below was sequenced from the same sample in a study of technical replicates of blood from several donors. Measured with immunoSEQ multiplex PCR; TCRdb has only the in-frame clones, and not every one. The sample consists of more than 65,000 clones, under 98% of them appearing once. Sequencing input: T cells isolated from PBMCs. The receptors shown here come from a human donor in good health.

CDR3 in amino acids: CASSKGTGGYGYTF. As DNA, the CDR3 is TGTGCCAGCAGCAAAGGGACAGGGGGCTATGGCTACACCTTC. The chain joins TRBV21-1 to TRBJ1-2; TRBD1 is the table's D call and was not checked against the DNA. TRBV21-1 is a documented pseudogene. This CDR3 is 14 amino acids long.

In DNA, the CDR3 is TGTGCCAGCAGCCAAGGTCCGGGACAGGGGGACTATGGCTACACCTTC. The encoded protein is CASSQGPGQGDYGYTF. The rearrangement joins TRBV14 to TRBJ1-2, with 11 bases fitting TRBD1. The CDR3 extends over 16 amino acids. Germline CDR1 is SGHDN and CDR2 is FVKESK. With 1 base clipped from V and 3 bases from J, the junction kept 4 bases outside the gene matches.

V gene TRBV29-1 combines with J gene TRBJ1-1, with 8 bases that match TRBD1. CDR3 length: 16 amino acids. The germline V gene encodes CDR1 SQVTM and CDR2 ANQGSEA. Trimming cost V 5 bases and J 1 base; bases outside gene matches: 12. CDR3 nucleotides: TGCAGCGTTTATTTGGACAGGGTGTTAGGGAACACTGAAGCTTTCTTT. Translating it yields CSVYLDRVLGNTEAFF.

The V gene is TRBV6-5, the J gene TRBJ1-3; D is undetermined. Trimming stripped 6 bases from V and 6 bases from J, with 6 bases between. Germline CDR1 and CDR2: MNHEY and SVGAGI. The CDR3 sequence is 11 residues long. The DNA for the CDR3 is TGTGCCAGCAGCCGGGAAAACACCATATATTTT. Translating gives CASSRENTIYF.

A note on this clone: This same CDR3 is encoded by further DNA sequences in the sample. This chain links TRBV5-1 with TRBJ1-1; D is perhaps TRBD1 (6 bases). Trimming removed 2 bases from V and 2 bases from J, with 7 bases in between. Germline values: CDR1 SGHRS, CDR2 YFSETQ. This CDR3 has 13 amino acids. This CDR3 is CASSLQGNTEAFF. The CDR3 DNA is TGCGCCAGCAGCTTACAGGGCAACACTGAAGCTTTCTTT. Full variable domain (rest looked up from reference TRBV5-1 and TRBJ1-1): KAGVTQTPRYLIKTRGQQVTLSCSPISGHRSVSWYQQTPGQGLQFLFEYFSETQRNKGNFPGRFSGRQFSNSRSEMNVSTLELGDSALYLCASSLQGNTEAFFGQGTRLTVV.

The genes are TRBV4-2 and TRBJ2-1; D unresolved. Germline V lookup: CDR1 LGHNA, CDR2 YNFKEQ. The CDR3 runs to 14 residues. V shed 0 bases and J shed 1 base, with 4 bases lying between them. CDR3 in amino acids: CASSQDPSYNEQFF. CDR3 coding DNA: TGTGCCAGCAGCCAAGATCCGTCCTACAATGAGCAGTTCTTC.

The chain has TRBV15 and TRBJ2-7; TRBD2 might be the D (6 bases). V was clipped by 0 bases and J by 9 bases, with 18 bases between them. The CDR3 consists of 15 residues. Germline V gene lookup returns CDR1 LNHNV and CDR2 YYDKDF (reference sequence). CDR3 sequence (DNA): TGTGCCACCAGCAGAGATGGGCGGGAAGGGTCGCGGCAGTACTTC. It is translated as CATSRDGREGSRQYF.

The chain employs TRBV30 and TRBJ2-5, with 7 bases matching TRBD1. Germline lookup yields CDR1 GTSNPN and CDR2 SVGIG (reference sequence). After removal of 2 bases from V and 5 bases from J, the junction contained 8 bases not matched to a gene. The CDR3 runs to 14 residues. Here the CDR3 DNA reads TGTGCCTGGAGTATCACGACAGGGTTGGAGACCCAGTACTTC. This codes for CAWSITTGLETQYF.

CDR3 protein: CASSFWDFFTSGANVLTF. The CDR3, as DNA: TGTGCCAGCAGCTTCTGGGACTTTTTTACGTCTGGGGCCAACGTCCTGACTTTC. The chain joins TRBV11-3 to TRBJ2-6; possible D gene TRBD2, 6 bases. Trimming took off 3 bases at V and 1 base at J, with 16 bases between the two ends. In germline, CDR1 is SGHNT, CDR2 YENEEA. This CDR3 is 18 amino acids long.

The chain combines TRBV2 with TRBJ2-5, with a tentative D call TRBD2 (5 bases). The CDR3 is made up of 14 amino acids. Germline V gene sequence: CDR1 SNHLY, CDR2 FYNNEI. Trimming left V 8 bases short and J 1 base short, with 14 bases between. The CDR3 DNA follows: TGTGCCAGCGTTGAGCTAGCCGTCCAAGAGACCCAGTACTTC. Translating gives CASVELAVQETQYF.

This chain uses TRBV30 with TRBJ2-1; the match to TRBD2 covers 9 bases. This CDR3 region has 15 residues. CDR1 and CDR2 from the germline V gene are GTSNPN and SVGIG (reference sequence). After removal of 6 bases from V and 4 bases from J, the junction contained 10 bases not matched to a gene. The CDR3 nucleotides are TGTGCCTGTCGGATAGCGGGAGCTAAATACAATGAGCAGTTCTTC. Protein sequence: CACRIAGAKYNEQFF.

The chain is built from TRBV29-1 and TRBJ2-7; maybe TRBD2 (5 bases). The CDR3 is 15 residues long. Germline CDR1 is SQVTM and CDR2 is ANQGSEA. Trimming stripped 5 bases from V and 0 bases from J, with 17 bases between. CDR3 in DNA: TGCAGCGTTACAGCGGATGGTTTTTTCTCCTACGAGCAGTACTTC. Encoded protein: CSVTADGFFSYEQYF.

This sequence joins TRBV5-6 and TRBJ2-5; unclear D gene. The length of the CDR3 is 14 residues. The ends were cut back, 2 bases at V and 1 base at J, with 9 bases in the middle. Per germline, CDR1 SGHDT and CDR2 YYEEEE. The CDR3 protein is CASSFLRVQETQYF. For the CDR3, the DNA is TGTGCCAGCAGCTTTCTCCGGGTCCAAGAGACCCAGTACTTC. Combining the CDR3 with reference TRBV5-6 and TRBJ2-5 gives the whole variable domain DAGVTQSPTHLIKTRGQQVTLRCSPKSGHDTVSWYQQALGQGPQFIFQYYEEEERQRGNFPDRFSGHQFPNYSSELNVNALLLGDSALYLCASSFLRVQETQYFGPGTRLLVL.

The chain is built from TRBV28 and TRBJ2-2; 14 bases match TRBD2. The germline V gene encodes CDR1 MDHEN and CDR2 SYDVKM. CDR3 length equals 17 residues. Losses at the gene ends were 5 bases for V and 5 bases for J; bases not matched to a gene: 7. CDR3 region: CASSHLGLAGGTGELFF. The CDR3 bases are TGTGCCAGCAGTCATCTAGGACTAGCGGGAGGAACCGGGGAGCTGTTTTTT.

V usage is TRBV7-2 and J usage is TRBJ2-7, with 7 bases that match TRBD1. With V trimmed by 5 bases and J by 4 bases, 17 bases remained unmatched. The CDR3 contains 17 residues. Looked up from germline, CDR1 is SGHTA and CDR2 is FQGNSA. CDR3 DNA: TGTGCCAGCAGCCCATTTCTCGACAGGGAGACTTTATACGAGCAGTACTTC. This translates into CASSPFLDRETLYEQYF.

The rearrangement links TRBV11-2 to TRBJ2-1, with TRBD2 matching over 7 bases. This CDR3 comprises 16 residues. Looked up from germline, CDR1 is SGHAT and CDR2 is FQNNGV. V lost 1 base, J lost 4 bases, and 7 bases stayed unmatched. The CDR3 sequence: CASSLVLAGLYNEQFF. The DNA for the CDR3 is TGTGCCAGCAGCTTAGTATTAGCGGGCCTATACAATGAGCAGTTCTTC.

The V call is TRBV10-1, the J call TRBJ1-1; TRBD1 is a possible D gene (6 bases). The CDR3 is 14 residues long. V gave up 6 bases and J gave up 9 bases, with 20 bases separating them. Germline V gene lookup returns CDR1 WNHNN and CDR2 SYGVQD (reference sequence). CDR3 bases: TGCGCCAGCAGATCCTCCCAGGACAGCTCCCAAGCTTTCTTT. This translates into CASRSSQDSSQAFF.

The V call is TRBV6-1, the J call TRBJ1-2; D remains ambiguous. Per the germline V gene, CDR1 is MNHNS and CDR2 is SASEGT. This CDR3 comprises 13 residues. The ends were cut back, 0 bases at V and 8 bases at J, with 10 bases in the middle. DNA for the CDR3: TGTGCCAGCAGTGAAGCGCTTCAGGTCGGCTACACCTTC. This translates into CASSEALQVGYTF.

The chain couples TRBV11-2 to TRBJ2-7; 13 nucleotides align to TRBD2. CDR3 length: 15 residues. V lost 4 bases and J lost 7; bases outside the gene matches: 7. The germline gives CDR1 SGHAT, CDR2 FQNNGV. CDR3 amino acids: CASSSLAGGPGEQYF. The CDR3 DNA reads TGTGCCAGCAGCTCACTAGCGGGAGGGCCAGGGGAGCAGTACTTC.

This clone was counted a single time. This chain uses TRBV7-8 with TRBJ2-1; D gene ambiguous. The CDR3 is 12 residues long. V was cut by 8 bases and J by 7 bases, with 12 bases left in between. Germline CDR1 SGHVS, CDR2 FQNEAQ. CDR3 nucleotide sequence: TGTGCCAGCGGCAAAGTCCGAAATGAGCAGTTCTTC. It translates to CASGKVRNEQFF.

The V gene is TRBV7-2, the J gene TRBJ1-4; TRBD1 matches 7 bases. The junction had 4 bases not matched to a gene; V was cut back by 1 base and J by 8 bases. This CDR3 region has 14 residues. Germline V CDR1 and CDR2: SGHTA, FQGNSA. CDR3 region: CASSLGDRYEKLFF. CDR3 bases: TGTGCCAGCAGCTTAGGGGACAGATACGAAAAACTGTTTTTT.

The rearrangement joins TRBV9 to TRBJ1-2; D possibly corresponds to TRBD1 (5 bases). The germline gives CDR1 SGDLS, CDR2 YYNGEE. V dropped 4 bases and J dropped 6 bases, with 10 bases sitting between them. This CDR3 is 12 amino acids long. The CDR3 region has the DNA TGTGCCAGCAGCTCTGGCAGGGATGGCTACACCTTC. Translated, it gives CASSSGRDGYTF.

This sequence joins TRBV4-1 and TRBJ2-7; D is possibly TRBD2 (6 bases). Germline V gives CDR1 MGHRA, CDR2 YSYEKL. The CDR3 is 14 residues long. V lost 0 bases to trimming and J lost 3 bases, with 9 bases between them. Written as DNA, the CDR3 is TGCGCCAGCAGCCAAGATCAGGGAGGCTACGAGCAGTACTTC. This translates into CASSQDQGGYEQYF.

The chain is built from TRBV30 and TRBJ2-1; TRBD1 aligns across 7 bases. Germline CDR1 reads GTSNPN; CDR2 reads SVGIG (reference sequence). The ends lost 5 bases at V and 4 bases at J; junction bases unmatched: 14. The CDR3 covers 16 residues. The CDR3 coding sequence is TGTGCCTGGGGGCGAACCCGACAGGGAATTTACAATGAGCAGTTCTTC. Protein sequence: CAWGRTRQGIYNEQFF.

The gene calls are TRBV10-3 and TRBJ2-7; TRBD1 agrees at 8 bases. Germline V gives CDR1 ENHRY, CDR2 SYGVKD. V lost 2 bases, J lost 3 bases, and 9 bases stayed unmatched. This CDR3 has 16 residues. CDR3 residues: CAISEGTGGVNYEQYF. The CDR3 DNA reads TGTGCCATCAGTGAGGGGACAGGAGGGGTCAACTACGAGCAGTACTTC.

This chain connects TRBV29-1 to TRBJ2-7; 10 bases agree with TRBD1. The trim removed 7 bases at V and 4 bases at J, leaving 4 bases unmatched. This CDR3 comprises 12 residues. CDR1 and CDR2 from the germline V gene are SQVTM and ANQGSEA. The CDR3 loop reads CSGWDRGYEQYF. DNA of the CDR3: TGCAGCGGATGGGACAGGGGTTACGAGCAGTACTTC.

The chain is built from TRBV7-9 and TRBJ2-5; 8 nucleotides match TRBD2. Germline V gene data show CDR1 as SEHNR and CDR2 as FQNEAQ (reference sequence). CDR3 length equals 17 residues. The J segment lost 2 bases and the V segment lost 5 bases, leaving 13 bases of the junction unmatched. CDR3 loop: CASSVFAPTSGQETQYF. CDR3 nucleotides: TGTGCCAGCAGCGTCTTTGCCCCTACTAGCGGACAAGAGACCCAGTACTTC.